This T cell receptor beta chain is drawn from a study of blood T cell repertoires in COVID-19. Study at large: PBMCs, B-cell-depleted T cells, or T cells provided the cDNA or gDNA that made up the material.

CDR1 and CDR2 from the germline V gene are GTSNPN and SVGIG (reference sequence). This CDR3 has 14 amino acids. The V and J ends lost 4 bases and 4 bases respectively, with 14 bases between them. Across about two dozen US areas, participants ranged in age from about 18 to 100 years. In the authors' methods: Nucleated cell number was recorded as an estimate derived from reference gene primer amplification. Repertoires were generated with immunoSEQ multiplex PCR, while TCRdb's copy carries only in-frame clones and drops some. V, J and clone size derive from that table, while D and trimming were established from the DNA sequence. The data show around 49,000 clones, with around 73% seen just once and around 5.4% held by the top ten.

The sequenced sample was PBMCs or T cells enriched from blood (not recorded which). This TCR was sampled from a woman between 50 and 59 years old with acute COVID-19. This chain connects TRBV30 to TRBJ1-5; maybe TRBD1 (6 bases). CDR3 protein: CAWTPGHLNQPQHF. The CDR3 coding sequence is TGTGCCTGGACCCCGGGACACCTAAATCAGCCCCAGCATTTT. Filled out from reference TRBV30 and TRBJ1-5, the complete variable domain reads SQTIHQWPATLVQPVGSPLSLECTVEGTSNPNLYWYRQAAGRGLQLLFYSVGIGQISSEVPQNLSASRPQDRQFILSSKKLLLSDSGFYLCAWTPGHLNQPQHFGDGTRLSIL.